This record covers a single TCR beta chain. This table comes from immunoSEQ multiplex PCR, and its TCRdb copy is limited to in-frame clones, with some not included. The sample carries approximately 66,000 clones, roughly 86% recorded once. V was pared by 6 bases and J by 3 bases, with 11 bases of the junction left unmatched. The CDR3 is made up of 18 amino acids. Germline assignment: CDR1 MNHEY and CDR2 SVGEGT. This entry belongs to a study of blood T cell repertoires in COVID-19. Material: peripheral blood. V and J are TRBV6-2 or TRBV6-3 and TRBJ2-5; the match to TRBD2 covers 15 bases. This TCR derives from a man in his sixties with acute or convalescent COVID-19. CDR3 residues: CASSPGLAGGSWKETQYF. The CDR3 DNA reads TGTGCCAGCAGCCCGGGACTAGCGGGGGGTTCGTGGAAAGAGACCCAGTACTTC.